This entry is about one T cell receptor beta chain. What it recognizes is unknown. Germline and junction disagree at one end, which may indicate a read error. Treg sorting used a CD4+CD25+CD127-/low gate. Germline-derived CDR1 and CDR2 are DFQATT and SNEGSKA (reference sequence). This CDR3 is 15 amino acids long. Semi-nested PCR with Nested Universal Primer A followed constant-region reverse priming of full-length variable regions. From the 5' RACE reads, TCRdb called clonotypes with MiXCR, one entry per CDR3 protein. The sample has approximately 10,000 distinct CDR3 sequences, roughly 25% seen once. Findings and caveats of the study: Tumor memory CD4+ T cell TCR gene usage clustered with blood and lymph node memory CD4+ cells and lymph node naive CD4+ cells. Greatest tumor Treg TCR overlap was with tumor naive CD4+ cells. The larger cohort examined one V-J beta rearrangement, not whole repertoires.

The sequencing input was Tregs sorted from blood. The chain couples TRBV20-1 to TRBJ2-1; 15 bases are a match to TRBD2. The origin of this receptor is a female donor with breast cancer. The CDR3, as DNA: TGCGGTGCCAGCGGACTAGCGGGAGGGTACAATGAGCAGTTCTTC. This gives the protein CGASGLAGGYNEQFF.